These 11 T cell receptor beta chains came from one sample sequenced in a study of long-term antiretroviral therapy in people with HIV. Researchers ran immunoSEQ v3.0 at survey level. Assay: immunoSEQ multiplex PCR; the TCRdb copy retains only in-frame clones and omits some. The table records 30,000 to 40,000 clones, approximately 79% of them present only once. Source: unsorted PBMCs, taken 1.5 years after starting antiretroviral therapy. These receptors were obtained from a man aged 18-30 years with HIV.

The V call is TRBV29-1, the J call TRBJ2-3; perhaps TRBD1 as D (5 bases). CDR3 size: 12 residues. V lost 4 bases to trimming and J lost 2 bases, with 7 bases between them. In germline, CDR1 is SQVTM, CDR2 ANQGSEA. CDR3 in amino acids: CSVVTVTDTQYF. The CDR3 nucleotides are TGCAGCGTTGTGACAGTCACAGATACGCAGTATTTT.

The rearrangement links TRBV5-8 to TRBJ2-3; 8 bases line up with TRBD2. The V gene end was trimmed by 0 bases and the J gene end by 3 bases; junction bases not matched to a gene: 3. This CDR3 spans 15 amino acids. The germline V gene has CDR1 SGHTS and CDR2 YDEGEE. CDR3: CASSLGTSRTDTQYF. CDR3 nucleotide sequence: TGTGCCAGCAGCTTGGGGACTAGCAGAACAGATACGCAGTATTTT.

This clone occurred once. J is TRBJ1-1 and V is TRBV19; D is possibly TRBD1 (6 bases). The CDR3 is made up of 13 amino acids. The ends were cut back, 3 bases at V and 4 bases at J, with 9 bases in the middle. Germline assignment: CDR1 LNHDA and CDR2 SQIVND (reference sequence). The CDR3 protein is CASSIGGSTEAFF. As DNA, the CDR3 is TGTGCCAGTAGTATTGGGGGCAGCACTGAAGCTTTCTTT.

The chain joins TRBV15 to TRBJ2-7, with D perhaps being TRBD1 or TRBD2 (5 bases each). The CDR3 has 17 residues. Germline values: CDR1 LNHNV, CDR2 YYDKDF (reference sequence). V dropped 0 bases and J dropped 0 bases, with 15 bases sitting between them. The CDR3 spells CATSRDRVGTSSYEQYF. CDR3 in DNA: TGTGCCACCAGCAGAGACAGAGTTGGGACCAGCTCCTACGAGCAGTACTTC.

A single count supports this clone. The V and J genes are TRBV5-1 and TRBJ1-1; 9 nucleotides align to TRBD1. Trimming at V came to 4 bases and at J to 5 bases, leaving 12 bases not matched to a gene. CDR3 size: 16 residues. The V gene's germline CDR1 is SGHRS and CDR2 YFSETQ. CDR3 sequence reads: CASSPGTGREKTEAFF. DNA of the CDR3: TGCGCCAGCAGCCCAGGGACAGGGAGAGAAAAAACTGAAGCTTTCTTT.

CDR3 nucleotides: TGTGCCAGTAGCGAACTGGGGGGTAGCACTGAAGCTTTCTTT. It specifies CASSELGGSTEAFF. This chain joins TRBV19 and TRBJ1-1, with D tentatively TRBD1 (5 bases). Germline V gives CDR1 LNHDA, CDR2 SQIVND (reference sequence). V lost 6 bases to trimming and J lost 4 bases, with 15 bases between them. This CDR3 has 14 residues.

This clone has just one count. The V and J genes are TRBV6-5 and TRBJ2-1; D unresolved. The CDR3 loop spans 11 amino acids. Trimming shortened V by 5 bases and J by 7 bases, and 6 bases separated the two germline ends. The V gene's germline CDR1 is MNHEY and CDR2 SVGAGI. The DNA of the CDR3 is TGTGCCAGCAGTCGGCGGAATGAGCAGTTCTTC. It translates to CASSRRNEQFF.

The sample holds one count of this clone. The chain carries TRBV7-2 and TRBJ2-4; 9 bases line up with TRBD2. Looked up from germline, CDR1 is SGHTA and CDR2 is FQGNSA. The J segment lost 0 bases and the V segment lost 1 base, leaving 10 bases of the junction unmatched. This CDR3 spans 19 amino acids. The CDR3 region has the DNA TGTGCCAGCAGCTTAGTGGGACTAGCACACGATCTAGCCAAAAACATTCAGTACTTC. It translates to CASSLVGLAHDLAKNIQYF.

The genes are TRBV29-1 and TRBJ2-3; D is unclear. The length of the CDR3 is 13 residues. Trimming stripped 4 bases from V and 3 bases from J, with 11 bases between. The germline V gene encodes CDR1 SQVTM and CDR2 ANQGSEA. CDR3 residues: CSVVGQRTDTQYF. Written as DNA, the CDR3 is TGCAGCGTTGTTGGGCAACGGACAGATACGCAGTATTTT.

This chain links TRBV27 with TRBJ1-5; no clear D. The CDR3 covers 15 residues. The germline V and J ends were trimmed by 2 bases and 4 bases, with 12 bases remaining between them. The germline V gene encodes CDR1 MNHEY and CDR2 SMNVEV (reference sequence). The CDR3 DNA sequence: TGTGCCAGCAGTTTAGTGGGGTCCCAAAATCAGCCCCAGCATTTT. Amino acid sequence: CASSLVGSQNQPQHF.

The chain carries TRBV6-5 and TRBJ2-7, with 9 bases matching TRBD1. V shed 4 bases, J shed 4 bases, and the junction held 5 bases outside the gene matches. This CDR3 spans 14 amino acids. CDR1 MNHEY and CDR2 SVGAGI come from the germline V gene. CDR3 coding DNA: TGTGCCAGCAGTTTTGGACAGGGGCGATACGAGCAGTACTTC. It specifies CASSFGQGRYEQYF.